This T cell receptor beta chain appears in the sequencing data of a study of shared clonotypes between healthy human individuals (dated by TCRdb to about 2020). In the study overall: The cohort included three men and a couple of women between 18 and 49 years of age. For each donor, three plates each were used for CD4 naive and CD4 memory, two plates were used for CD8 naive, and one plate was used for CD8 memory. The study deeply sequenced blood TCR repertoires of about 5 healthy adults to estimate repertoire size and the extent of clonotype sharing between individuals. Different laboratories and diverse techniques were used to prepare libraries and sequence TCR repertoires, to increase sequencing depth and limit assay-specific biases. Leukapheresis yielded between about 0.8 and 9.5 billion PBMCs per donor.

About this clone: Its antigen is currently not known. Per-base qualities were not stored, and no clone one base away is much larger.

The paper as a whole reports these results and caveats: Incomplete sequencing was indicated by rarefaction of sorted-subset datasets, despite the large sequencing depth. Estimated clonotype richness was generally larger for naive than for memory subsets. Sampling was restricted to blood, and TCR repertoires in tissue are likely to differ from TCR repertoires in blood. Because the study included only a small number of donors, the genetic and exposure-history diversity represented was limited. Sharing across a few donors was observed for approximately 4.6% of naive CD4, 3% to 3.5% of naive CD8, around 2.5% of memory CD4, and roughly 0.4% of memory CD8 clonotypes. Pairwise subsampling indicated that sequencing depth was expected to affect the degree of clonotype sharing among donors. Compared with non-shared clonotypes, clonotypes shared by all four sorted-subset donors had higher generation probabilities.

Using the deep immunoSEQ assay, multiplex PCR amplified TCR CDR3 regions from genomic DNA. Extracted genomic DNA from each cell subset was distributed evenly across all wells of several immunoSEQ 96-well plates, and each plate was treated as a replicate. For sorted subsets, roughly 200 ng of genomic DNA, equivalent to around 30,000 T cell genomes, went into each replicate PCR. Purified libraries were quantified with a Qubit 3.0 fluorometer, sized on a Bioanalyzer 2100, and re-quantified with the KAPA Library Quantification kit. Every immunoSEQ 96-well plate was sequenced on a separate single-read 150-cycle Illumina NextSeq 550 flow cell. The authors' analysis ran thus. Because the immunoSEQ output held only junctional sequences and lacked quality scores, the filtering could not match the filtering applied to full-length reads. Sequences were annotated with PyIR, a Python wrapper for IgBLAST v1.9, and V/J genes and CDR3 were assigned using IMGT germline references. Reads were removed for weak V/J assignments (E-value above 1e-6), missing CDR3, stop codons, out-of-frame junctions, or ambiguous translated residues. V3J clonotypes were defined as sequences sharing the same inferred V gene, J gene, and CDR3 amino acid sequence. To compute the percentage overlap between repertoires, the number of shared unique clonotypes was divided by the size of the smaller repertoire. Repertoire richness was assessed with RTK rarefaction, the Chao1 estimator, and Recon v2.1 estimates of unobserved clonotypes. Generation probabilities were computed with OLGA for all TCRbeta clonotypes obtained by the gDNA method from four donors. The table was pulled from immuneACCESS by TCRdb, which kept in-frame rearrangements only. Such tables lose some clones; where checked, under half of the loss comes from unresolved V genes, and the rest has no known cause. That table supplies the V and J calls and clone size; D and trimming were determined from the DNA. This sample lists around 2.1 million clones; 90% to 96% were detected once. The ten largest clones take up approximately 0.13% of the sample.

Donors were healthy HIV-negative adults with no recently reported acute infections or vaccinations. Every donor was a Caucasian adult living in Nashville, Tennessee, USA. CD4+ T cells were enriched through magnetic negative selection, after which naive cells were positively selected on CD45RA and the remaining negative fraction served as the memory subset. Blood was collected by leukapheresis, and PBMCs were isolated by Ficoll-Histopaque density gradient centrifugation and then cryopreserved in liquid nitrogen vapor phase. Analytical flow cytometry was used to check the purity and quantity of every magnetically sorted T cell population. Genomic DNA was isolated from each sorted fraction and quantified by UV absorbance on a Nanodrop 2000c. Trimming at the junction amounts to 5 bases on V and 6 bases on J, and the germline ends lie 20 bases apart. From a lookup of the germline V gene, CDR1 and CDR2 are SGHAT and FQNNGV. The CDR3, cysteine through phenylalanine, is 17 amino acids long. The DNA shown is the 51-base CDR3, in frame from base 1.

The sequenced sample was naive CD4+ T cells sorted from blood. The cell subset or site label here, explained by the study, means: CD45RA+ positively selected. Rearrangement joined TRBV11-2 to TRBJ1-6; a tentative D match to TRBD1 spans 5 bases. This receptor was taken from a man aged 18 to 35 in good health. The CDR3 region: CASSPKGSGEGNSPLHF. The sequenced DNA: TGTGCCAGCAGCCCGAAGGGTTCGGGGGAAGGTAATTCACCCCTCCACTTT.